Sequencing of this T cell receptor (beta chain) was carried out in a study of response to subunit inactivated influenza vaccine. Each CDR3 protein gets one entry after TCRdb re-called the RT-PCR reads with MiXCR. The sample has about 650,000 distinct CDR3 sequences; around 15% are singletons. The V gene lost 2 bases and the J gene lost 5 bases, with 10 bases spanning the gap. The germline CDR1 and CDR2 sequences are MNHEY and SVGAGI. The length of the CDR3 is 14 residues. Findings and limits, study-wide: The study's authors posited that every seasonal influenza vaccination enlists few new T cells.

To note about this clonotype: Its antigen is unidentified.

Sample: PBMCs from blood, taken around 14 days before vaccination. The receptor was derived from a man aged 45-65 years who received an inactivated influenza vaccine. The genes are TRBV6-5 and TRBJ2-4; D is possibly TRBD2 (6 bases). The CDR3 loop reads CASSYNPGENIQYF. In DNA, the CDR3 is TGTGCCAGCAGTTACAATCCGGGGGAAAACATTCAGTACTTC.